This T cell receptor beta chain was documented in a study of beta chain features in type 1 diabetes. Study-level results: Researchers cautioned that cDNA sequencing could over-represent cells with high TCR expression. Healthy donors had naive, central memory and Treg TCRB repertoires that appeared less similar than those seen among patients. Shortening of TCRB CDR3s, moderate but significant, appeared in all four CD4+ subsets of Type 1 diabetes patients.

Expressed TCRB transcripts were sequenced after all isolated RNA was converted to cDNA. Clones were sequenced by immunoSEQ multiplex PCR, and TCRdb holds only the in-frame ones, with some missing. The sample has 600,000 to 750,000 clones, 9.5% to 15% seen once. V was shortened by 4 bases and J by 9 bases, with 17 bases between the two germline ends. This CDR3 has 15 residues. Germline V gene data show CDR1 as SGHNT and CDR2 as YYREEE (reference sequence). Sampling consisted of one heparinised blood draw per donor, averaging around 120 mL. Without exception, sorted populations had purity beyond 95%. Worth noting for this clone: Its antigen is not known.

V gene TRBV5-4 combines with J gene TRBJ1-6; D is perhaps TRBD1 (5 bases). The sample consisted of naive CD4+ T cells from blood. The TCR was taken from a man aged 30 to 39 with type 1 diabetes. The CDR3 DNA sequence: TGTGCCAGCAGCCTAGGGACTGCCCGGGGTTCACCCCTCCACTTT. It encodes CASSLGTARGSPLHF.